Each of the 9 T cell receptor beta chains below was sequenced from the same sample in a study of technical replicates of blood from a few donors. Some clones are missing from TCRdb's copy, which holds only in-frame ones; the method was immunoSEQ multiplex PCR. The data contain tens of thousands of clones, approximately 94% of them singletons. The sample was T cells isolated from PBMCs. Receptors were obtained from a human donor in good health.

The chain couples TRBV4-1 to TRBJ2-6; 8 bases agree with TRBD1. Germline CDR1 is MGHRA and CDR2 is YSYEKL. This CDR3 is built from 20 residues. Trimming removed 3 bases from V and 1 base from J; junction bases left unmatched: 14. The CDR3 here is CASSQGQAGSRGSGANVLTF. CDR3 coding DNA: TGCGCCAGCAGCCAGGGACAGGCAGGATCCAGAGGATCTGGGGCCAACGTCCTGACTTTC.

The CDR3 region has the DNA TGTGCCAGCAGTTCCTGGGAGATGAAAATGGCTAACTATGGCTACACCTTC. Its protein is CASSSWEMKMANYGYTF. The gene calls are TRBV28 and TRBJ1-2; D remains ambiguous. V was pared by 4 bases and J by 0 bases, with 18 bases between. Germline CDR1 is MDHEN and CDR2 is SYDVKM. This CDR3 spans 17 amino acids.

The rearrangement uses TRBV18 and TRBJ2-1; D is possibly TRBD2 (5 bases). V lost 3 bases to trimming and J lost 5 bases, with 11 bases between them. The CDR3 runs to 14 residues. Germline CDR1 and CDR2: KGHSH and LQKENI. DNA for the CDR3: TGTGCCAGCTCACCCGTCGAGGGAAACAATGAGCAGTTCTTC. Translating it yields CASSPVEGNNEQFF. The entire variable domain, with the rest obtained from reference TRBV18 and TRBJ2-1, is as follows: NAGVMQNPRHLVRRRGQEARLRCSPMKGHSHVYWYRQLPEEGLKFMVYLQKENIIDESGMPKERFSAEFPKEGPSILRIQQVVRGDSAAYFCASSPVEGNNEQFFGPGTRLTVL.

Only one count was recorded for this clone. The chain recombines TRBV6-4 with TRBJ2-1; 11 nucleotides align to TRBD2. The CDR3 is 15 amino acids. Germline assignment: CDR1 MRHNA and CDR2 SNTAGT. V gave up 2 bases and J gave up 8 bases; unmatched junction bases: 5. The CDR3 DNA follows: TGTGCCAGCAGTGACCGAACTAGCGGGAGCGATGAGCAGTTCTTC. Its translation: CASSDRTSGSDEQFF.

The chain links TRBV12-5 to TRBJ2-7; the D is unclear. Trimming took 4 bases from V and 7 from J, leaving 11 bases between them. The germline CDR1 and CDR2 sequences are LGHNT and FRNRAP. The CDR3 covers 12 residues. The CDR3 nucleotides are TGTGCTAGTGGTTCTGTTTGGCGGGAGCAGTACTTC. Amino acids: CASGSVWREQYF. The variable domain in full, with the rest retrieved from reference TRBV12-5 and TRBJ2-7, is DARVTQTPRHKVTEMGQEVTMRCQPILGHNTVFWYRQTMMQGLELLAYFRNRAPLDDSGMPKDRFSAEMPDATLATLKIQPSEPRDSAVYFCASGSVWREQYFGPGTRLTVT.

The chain joins TRBV5-1 to TRBJ2-1; 12 nucleotides line up with TRBD2. Germline trimming cut 0 bases from V and 8 bases from J; bases unmatched to any gene: 9. CDR3 length: 17 amino acids. The germline CDR1 and CDR2 sequences are SGHRS and YFSETQ. CDR3 loop: CASSLGELAGGFDEQFF. The DNA of the CDR3 is TGCGCCAGCAGCTTGGGGGAACTAGCGGGAGGTTTCGATGAGCAGTTCTTC.

This rearrangement joins TRBV10-1 to TRBJ2-1; TRBD2 matches 12 bases. Losses at the gene ends were 5 bases for V and 0 bases for J; bases not matched to a gene: 5. The germline V gene encodes CDR1 WNHNN and CDR2 SYGVQD (reference sequence). This CDR3 is built from 17 residues. The CDR3 nucleotides read TGCGCCAGCAGTTGGACTAGCGGGAAGTCCTCCTACAATGAGCAGTTCTTC. Residues: CASSWTSGKSSYNEQFF.

The chain uses TRBV11-3 and TRBJ2-3, with 7 bases that match TRBD1. Germline loops: CDR1 SGHNT, CDR2 YENEEA. The CDR3 sequence is 14 residues long. V lost 3 bases, J lost 6 bases, and 6 bases stayed unmatched. The CDR3 loop reads CASSFRQGGDTQYF. The CDR3 DNA follows: TGTGCCAGCAGCTTTCGACAGGGTGGGGATACGCAGTATTTT.

V gene TRBV15 combines with J gene TRBJ2-7; 10 bases match TRBD1. CDR3 length: 14 amino acids. With V trimmed by 8 bases and J by 2 bases, 6 bases remained unmatched. Germline lookup yields CDR1 LNHNV and CDR2 YYDKDF (reference sequence). The DNA of the CDR3 is TGTGCCACCTCGACAGGGGGCAACACCTACGAGCAGTACTTC. This gives the protein CATSTGGNTYEQYF. Combining the CDR3 with reference TRBV15 and TRBJ2-7 gives the whole variable domain DAMVIQNPRYQVTQFGKPVTLSCSQTLNHNVMYWYQQKSSQAPKLLFHYYDKDFNNEADTPDNFQSRRPNTSFCFLDIRSPGLGDTAMYLCATSTGGNTYEQYFGPGTRLTVT.